What follows are 9 T cell receptor beta chains derived from one specimen sequenced in a study of blood T cell repertoires in COVID-19. Measured with immunoSEQ multiplex PCR; TCRdb has only the in-frame clones, and not every one. The sample holds more than 85,000 clones, about 71% seen once. Source material: peripheral blood. The receptors shown here come from a woman aged 50 to 65 with acute or convalescent COVID-19.

This chain uses TRBV5-1 with TRBJ2-2; D perhaps matches TRBD1 (5 bases). Trimming stripped 0 bases from V and 5 bases from J, with 14 bases between. The V gene's germline CDR1 is SGHRS and CDR2 YFSETQ. The CDR3 consists of 16 residues. The CDR3 loop reads CASSLEAPGFTGELFF. The CDR3 nucleotides read TGCGCCAGCAGCTTGGAGGCCCCAGGGTTTACCGGGGAGCTGTTTTTT.

The table lists this clone with a few counts. The CDR3 region is CASSPPTGGTEAFF. CDR3 in DNA: TGTGCCAGCAGCCCCCCGACAGGGGGCACTGAAGCTTTCTTT. The rearrangement joins TRBV7-9 to TRBJ1-1; 9 nucleotides match TRBD1. Losses at the gene ends were 5 bases for V and 4 bases for J; bases not matched to a gene: 5. The germline CDR1 and CDR2 sequences are SEHNR and FQNEAQ (reference sequence). This CDR3 is built from 14 residues.

This clone was detected only a few times. The rearrangement uses TRBV3-1 (or the pseudogene TRBV3-2) and TRBJ2-1, with 8 nucleotides matching TRBD2. The V gene's germline CDR1 is LGHDT and CDR2 YNNKEL (reference sequence). V was pared by 0 bases and J by 3 bases, with 7 bases of the junction left unmatched. This CDR3 is 17 amino acids long. CDR3 residues: CASSQDGAGGFYNEQFF. The CDR3, as DNA: TGTGCCAGCAGCCAAGATGGCGCGGGGGGCTTCTACAATGAGCAGTTCTTC.

Within the sample, this clone is medium-sized. The chain couples TRBV7-9 to TRBJ2-3; TRBD2 matches 9 bases. J gave up 4 bases and V 5 bases, and 13 bases lay outside the gene matches. The CDR3 has 17 residues. CDR1 and CDR2 from the germline V gene are SEHNR and FQNEAQ (reference sequence). CDR3 protein: CASSPLVGGGAPDTQYF. The CDR3 nucleotides are TGTGCCAGCAGCCCCCTCGTTGGCGGGGGGGCCCCAGATACGCAGTATTTT.

This chain uses TRBV2 with TRBJ2-1; TRBD2 matches 14 bases. After removal of 6 bases from V and 7 bases from J, the junction contained 2 bases not matched to a gene. The CDR3 is made up of 14 amino acids. Germline-derived CDR1 and CDR2 are SNHLY and FYNNEI. The CDR3: CASRTSGGANEQFF. The CDR3 DNA is TGTGCCAGCAGGACTAGCGGGGGGGCGAATGAGCAGTTCTTC.

This clone was counted once. The chain joins TRBV2 to TRBJ2-2, with TRBD2 identical over 9 bases. This CDR3 has 15 residues. The germline V gene has CDR1 SNHLY and CDR2 FYNNEI. Trimming cost V 6 bases and J 4 bases; bases outside gene matches: 6. The CDR3 nucleotides read TGTGCCAGCAGCCTTAGCGGGGGTGGCACCGGGGAGCTGTTTTTT. This translates into CASSLSGGGTGELFF.

The V call is TRBV12-3 or TRBV12-4, the J call TRBJ1-1, with D possibly TRBD1 on 6 matching bases. Trimming stripped 5 bases from V and 8 bases from J, with 15 bases between. The CDR3 totals 13 residues. DNA for the CDR3: TGTGCCAGCAGTCCCTCGGGGGGGCGCGAAGCTTTCTTT. Protein product: CASSPSGGREAFF.

This CDR3 reads CASSLDRGDEKLFF. The CDR3 DNA follows: TGTGCCAGCAGCTTAGACAGGGGGGATGAAAAACTGTTTTTT. This rearrangement joins TRBV7-8 to TRBJ1-4; TRBD1 matches 8 bases. Trimming cost V 1 base and J 6 bases; bases outside gene matches: 1. Germline CDR1 reads SGHVS; CDR2 reads FQNEAQ. The CDR3 has 14 amino acids.

V is TRBV29-1 and J is TRBJ1-2, with 9 positions matching TRBD1. The CDR3 contains 12 residues. Germline V gene data show CDR1 as SQVTM and CDR2 as ANQGSEA. Trimming at V came to 8 bases and at J to 3 bases, leaving 4 bases not matched to a gene. For the CDR3, the DNA is TGCAGCCATCGACAGGGGGACTATGGCTACACCTTC. It translates to CSHRQGDYGYTF. Full variable domain (rest looked up from reference TRBV29-1 and TRBJ1-2): SAVISQKPSRDICQRGTSLTIQCQVDSQVTMMFWYRQQPGQSLTLIATANQGSEATYESGFVIDKFPISRPNLTFSTLTVSNMSPEDSSIYLCSHRQGDYGYTFGSGTRLTVV.